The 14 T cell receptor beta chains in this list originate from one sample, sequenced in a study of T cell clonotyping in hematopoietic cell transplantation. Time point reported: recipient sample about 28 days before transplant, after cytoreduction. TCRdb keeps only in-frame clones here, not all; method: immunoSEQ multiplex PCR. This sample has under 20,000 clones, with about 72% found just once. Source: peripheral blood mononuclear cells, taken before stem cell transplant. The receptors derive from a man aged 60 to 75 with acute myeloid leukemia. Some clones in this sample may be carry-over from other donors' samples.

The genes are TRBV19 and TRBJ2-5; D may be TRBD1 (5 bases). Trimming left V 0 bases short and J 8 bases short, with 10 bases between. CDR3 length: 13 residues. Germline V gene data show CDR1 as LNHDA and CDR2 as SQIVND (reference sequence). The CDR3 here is CASSIDRRGTQYF. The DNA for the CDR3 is TGTGCCAGTAGTATAGATCGAAGGGGAACCCAGTACTTC.

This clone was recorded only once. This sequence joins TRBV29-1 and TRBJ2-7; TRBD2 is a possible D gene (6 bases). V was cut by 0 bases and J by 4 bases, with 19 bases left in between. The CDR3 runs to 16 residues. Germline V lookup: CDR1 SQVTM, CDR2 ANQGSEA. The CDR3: CSVEEVERAYWYEQYF. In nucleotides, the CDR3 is TGCAGCGTTGAAGAGGTGGAGCGGGCCTACTGGTACGAGCAGTACTTC.

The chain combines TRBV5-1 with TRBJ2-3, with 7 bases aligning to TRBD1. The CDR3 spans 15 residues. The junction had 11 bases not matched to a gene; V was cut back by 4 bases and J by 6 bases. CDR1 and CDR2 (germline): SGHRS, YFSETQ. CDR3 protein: CASSDNVDRMDTQYF. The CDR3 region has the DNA TGCGCCAGCAGCGACAACGTGGACAGGATGGATACGCAGTATTTT.

The CDR3: CASSRRGAASTNEKLFF. The CDR3 DNA reads TGCGCCAGCAGCCGAAGAGGCGCAGCATCAACTAATGAAAAACTGTTTTTT. J is TRBJ1-4 and V is TRBV4-3; D gene ambiguous. CDR1 LGHNA and CDR2 YSLEER come from the germline V gene. This CDR3 is 17 amino acids long. Trimming took off 4 bases at V and 0 bases at J, with 15 bases between the two ends.

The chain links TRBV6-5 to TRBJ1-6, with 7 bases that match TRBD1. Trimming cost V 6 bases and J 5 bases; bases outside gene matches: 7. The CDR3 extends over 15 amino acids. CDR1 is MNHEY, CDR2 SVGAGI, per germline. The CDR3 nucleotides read TGTGCCAGCAGGCCCCCGGGACAGAATAATTCACCCCTCCACTTT. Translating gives CASRPPGQNNSPLHF.

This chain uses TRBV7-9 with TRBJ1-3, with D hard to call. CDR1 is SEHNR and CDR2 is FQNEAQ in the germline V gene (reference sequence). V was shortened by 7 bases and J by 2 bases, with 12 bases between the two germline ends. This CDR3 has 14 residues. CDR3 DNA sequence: TGTGCCAGCACGGATCAGAAAACTGGAAACACCATATATTTT. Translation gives CASTDQKTGNTIYF.

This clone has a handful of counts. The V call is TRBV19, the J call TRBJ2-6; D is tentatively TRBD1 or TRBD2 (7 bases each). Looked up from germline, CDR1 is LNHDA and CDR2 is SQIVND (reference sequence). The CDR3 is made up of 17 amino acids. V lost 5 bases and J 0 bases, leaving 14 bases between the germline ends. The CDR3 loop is CASSVQGGSSGANVLTF. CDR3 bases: TGTGCCAGTAGTGTCCAGGGGGGGAGCTCTGGGGCCAACGTCCTGACTTTC.

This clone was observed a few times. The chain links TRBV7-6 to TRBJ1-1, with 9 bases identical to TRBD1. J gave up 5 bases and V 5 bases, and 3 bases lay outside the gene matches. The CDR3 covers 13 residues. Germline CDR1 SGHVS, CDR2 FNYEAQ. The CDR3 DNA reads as TGTGCCAGCAGCGGGGACAGGGTAACTGAAGCTTTCTTT. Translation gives CASSGDRVTEAFF.

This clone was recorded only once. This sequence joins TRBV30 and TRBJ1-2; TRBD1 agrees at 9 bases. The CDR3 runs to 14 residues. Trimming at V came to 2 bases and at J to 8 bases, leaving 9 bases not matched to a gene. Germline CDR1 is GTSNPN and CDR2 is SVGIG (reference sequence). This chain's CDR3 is CAWSSMGQGNGYTF. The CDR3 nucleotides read TGTGCCTGGAGTTCAATGGGACAGGGAAACGGCTACACCTTC.

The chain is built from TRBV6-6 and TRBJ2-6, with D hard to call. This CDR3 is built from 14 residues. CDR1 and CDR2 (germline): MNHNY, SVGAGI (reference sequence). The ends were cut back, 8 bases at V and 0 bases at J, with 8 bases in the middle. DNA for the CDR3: TGTGCCAGCCTAGTCACCTCTGGGGCCAACGTCCTGACTTTC. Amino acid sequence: CASLVTSGANVLTF.

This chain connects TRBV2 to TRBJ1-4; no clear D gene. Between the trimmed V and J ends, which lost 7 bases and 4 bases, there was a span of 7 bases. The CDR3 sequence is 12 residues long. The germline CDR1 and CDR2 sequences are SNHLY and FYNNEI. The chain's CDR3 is CASTPDNEKLFF. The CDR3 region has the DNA TGTGCCAGCACGCCGGATAATGAAAAACTGTTTTTT.

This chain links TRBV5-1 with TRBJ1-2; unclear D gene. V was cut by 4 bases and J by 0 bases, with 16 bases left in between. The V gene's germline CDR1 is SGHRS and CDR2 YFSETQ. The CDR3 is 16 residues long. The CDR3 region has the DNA TGCGCCAGCAGCCTTATCATACTCAAAGCTAACTATGGCTACACCTTC. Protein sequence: CASSLIILKANYGYTF. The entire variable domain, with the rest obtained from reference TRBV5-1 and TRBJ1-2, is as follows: KAGVTQTPRYLIKTRGQQVTLSCSPISGHRSVSWYQQTPGQGLQFLFEYFSETQRNKGNFPGRFSGRQFSNSRSEMNVSTLELGDSALYLCASSLIILKANYGYTFGSGTRLTVV.

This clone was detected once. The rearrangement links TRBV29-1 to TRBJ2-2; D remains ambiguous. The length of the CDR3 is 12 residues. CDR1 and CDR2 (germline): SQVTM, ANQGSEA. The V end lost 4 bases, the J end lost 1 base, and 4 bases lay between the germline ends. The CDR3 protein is CSVAQNTGELFF. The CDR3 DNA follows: TGCAGCGTTGCGCAGAACACCGGGGAGCTGTTTTTT.

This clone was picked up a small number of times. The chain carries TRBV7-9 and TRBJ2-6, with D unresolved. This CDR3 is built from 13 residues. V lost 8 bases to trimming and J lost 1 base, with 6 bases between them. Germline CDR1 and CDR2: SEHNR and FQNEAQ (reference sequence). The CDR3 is CASQRSGANVLTF. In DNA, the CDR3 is TGTGCCAGCCAGCGTTCTGGGGCCAACGTCCTGACTTTC.